The next 20 T cell receptor beta chains were all read from a single sample in a study of blood T cell repertoires in COVID-19. Sequencing was performed with immunoSEQ multiplex PCR; in TCRdb, only in-frame clones are kept and a portion is missing. This sample has about 220,000 clones; under 90% occur once, and the top ten carry 15% to 20%. The sample taken for sequencing was peripheral blood. The receptors were sampled from a man younger than 45 with active or convalescent COVID-19.

J is TRBJ1-1 and V is TRBV28; maybe TRBD1 (5 bases). The V gene's germline CDR1 is MDHEN and CDR2 SYDVKM. V was pared by 11 bases and J by 0 bases, with 13 bases between. The CDR3 is made up of 13 amino acids. Written as DNA, the CDR3 is TGTGCCGGACAAGGACGGTTGAACACTGAAGCTTTCTTT. Translated, it gives CAGQGRLNTEAFF.

The rearrangement uses TRBV27 and TRBJ1-2; no clear D gene. This CDR3 has 12 residues. Per the germline V gene, CDR1 is MNHEY and CDR2 is SMNVEV (reference sequence). Trimming cost V 5 bases and J 4 bases, with 8 bases left between them. The CDR3 DNA follows: TGTGCCAGCAGTCCTACGGGCTATGGCTACACCTTC. Amino acid sequence: CASSPTGYGYTF.

The chain recombines TRBV2 with TRBJ1-4; D is uncertain. The CDR3 consists of 13 residues. V was trimmed by 7 bases and J by 7 bases, leaving 13 bases between them. CDR1 SNHLY and CDR2 FYNNEI come from the germline V gene. The DNA of the CDR3 is TGTGCCAGCATGGGCCTGCGGGGTGAAAAACTGTTTTTT. As protein: CASMGLRGEKLFF.

In its sample, this clone was seen once. This sequence joins TRBV27 and TRBJ2-5; a possible D gene is TRBD1 (5 bases). V lost 7 bases and J 5 bases, leaving 17 bases between the germline ends. Germline CDR1 is MNHEY and CDR2 is SMNVEV (reference sequence). The CDR3 runs 14 residues. In DNA form, the CDR3 reads TGTGCCAGCAAGGGGTTGGGGTGGATGGAGACCCAGTACTTC. This encodes CASKGLGWMETQYF.

The rearrangement links TRBV4-3 to TRBJ2-3; TRBD2 matches at 12 bases. Germline loops: CDR1 LGHNA, CDR2 YSLEER. The CDR3 is made up of 17 amino acids. Trimming at V came to 2 bases and at J to 1 base, leaving 4 bases not matched to a gene. The CDR3 nucleotides are TGCGCCAGCAGCCAACAAACTAGCGGGAGGCGCACAGATACGCAGTATTTT. This sequence encodes CASSQQTSGRRTDTQYF.

The chain employs TRBV3-1 (or the pseudogene TRBV3-2) and TRBJ1-2, with 10 positions matching TRBD1. The germline V gene encodes CDR1 LGHDT and CDR2 YNNKEL (reference sequence). The CDR3 is made up of 15 amino acids. The J segment lost 8 bases and the V segment lost 0 bases, leaving 6 bases of the junction unmatched. CDR3 in DNA: TGTGCCAGCAGCCAAGATGGGGGACAGGGGCTAGGCTACACCTTC. Its protein product is CASSQDGGQGLGYTF.

In this sample, this clone turned up a few times. The chain employs TRBV5-8 and TRBJ1-1, with a weak D call TRBD1 (5 bases). The germline CDR1 and CDR2 sequences are SGHTS and YDEGEE. The CDR3 runs 14 residues. V was shortened by 4 bases and J by 3 bases, with 13 bases between the two germline ends. The CDR3 spells CASSQAGKYTEAFF. The DNA of the CDR3 is TGTGCCAGCAGCCAAGCAGGGAAGTACACTGAAGCTTTCTTT.

The rearrangement joins TRBV3-1 (or the pseudogene TRBV3-2) to TRBJ2-7, with D uncertain. This CDR3 contains 14 residues. The V gene's germline CDR1 is LGHDT and CDR2 YNNKEL (reference sequence). The germline V and J ends were trimmed by 2 bases and 3 bases, with 11 bases remaining between them. The CDR3 spells CASSQSGPLYEQYF. The CDR3 nucleotides read TGTGCCAGCAGCCAATCGGGTCCTCTCTACGAGCAGTACTTC.

The CDR3 coding sequence is TGTGCCACCAGTGATCCGACCCGCCCAGAGGGCGGGGAGCTGTTTTTT. Its protein is CATSDPTRPEGGELFF. This chain connects TRBV24-1 to TRBJ2-2; tentative D call: TRBD2 (5 bases). Looked up from germline, CDR1 is KGHDR and CDR2 is SFDVKD. The length of the CDR3 is 16 residues. With 3 bases removed from V and 7 bases from J, the gap between germline ends came to 17 bases.

The gene calls are TRBV5-6 and TRBJ1-6; D gene uncertain. The CDR3 consists of 15 residues. V lost 4 bases to trimming and J lost 7 bases, with 15 bases between them. The germline gives CDR1 SGHDT, CDR2 YYEEEE. CDR3: CASSHDSSLNSPLHF. Here the CDR3 DNA reads TGTGCCAGCAGCCACGACTCGAGCCTCAATTCACCCCTCCACTTT.

V is TRBV10-3 and J is TRBJ2-3; tentative D call: TRBD2 (5 bases). Trimming cost V 4 bases and J 6 bases, with 17 bases left between them. Germline V gene sequence: CDR1 ENHRY, CDR2 SYGVKD. The CDR3 is 15 residues long. For the CDR3, the DNA is TGTGCCATCAGTGGAATGAAAGGAGGTGCTGATACGCAGTATTTT. Amino acids: CAISGMKGGADTQYF.

The chain has TRBV7-9 and TRBJ2-3; 8 bases are a match to TRBD2. Looked up from germline, CDR1 is SEHNR and CDR2 is FQNEAQ (reference sequence). The J segment lost 2 bases and the V segment lost 4 bases, leaving 11 bases of the junction unmatched. The CDR3 consists of 17 residues. Here the CDR3 DNA reads TGTGCCAGCAGCTCTCCCCTACTAGCGGAGCTCACAGATACGCAGTATTTT. It codes for CASSSPLLAELTDTQYF. The variable domain in full, with the rest retrieved from reference TRBV7-9 and TRBJ2-3, is DTGVSQNPRHKITKRGQNVTFRCDPISEHNRLYWYRQTLGQGPEFLTYFQNEAQLEKSRLLSDRFSAERPKGSFSTLEIQRTEQGDSAMYLCASSSPLLAELTDTQYFGPGTRLTVL.

A single count supports this clone. V is TRBV7-2 and J is TRBJ2-2; 9 bases map to TRBD2. The CDR3 spans 15 residues. Germline CDR1 reads SGHTA; CDR2 reads FQGNSA. Trimming removed 5 bases from V and 4 bases from J; junction bases left unmatched: 5. The CDR3 spells CASSTAGGSTGELFF. CDR3 coding DNA: TGTGCCAGCAGCACCGCGGGGGGGAGCACCGGGGAGCTGTTTTTT. The variable domain in full, with the rest retrieved from reference TRBV7-2 and TRBJ2-2, is GAGVSQSPSNKVTEKGKDVELRCDPISGHTALYWYRQSLGQGLEFLIYFQGNSAPDKSGLPSDRFSAERTGGSVSTLTIQRTQQEDSAVYLCASSTAGGSTGELFFGEGSRLTVL.

The chain joins TRBV28 to TRBJ1-2; TRBD1 matches 10 bases. The length of the CDR3 is 14 residues. J lost 6 bases, V lost 5 bases, and 6 bases had no gene match. Germline lookup yields CDR1 MDHEN and CDR2 SYDVKM. The CDR3 sequence: CASSLPGQGNGYTF. The DNA for the CDR3 is TGTGCCAGCAGTCTCCCGGGACAGGGGAATGGCTACACCTTC.

The chain is built from TRBV28 and TRBJ1-2, with TRBD1 identical over 7 bases. J was trimmed by 3 bases and V by 6 bases; bases with no gene match: 4. Per germline, CDR1 MDHEN and CDR2 SYDVKM. The CDR3 runs 13 residues. The CDR3 is CASRRDSHYGYTF. CDR3 nucleotides: TGTGCCAGCAGACGGGACAGCCACTATGGCTACACCTTC.

Concerning this clone: A junction boundary mismatches the germline segment, possibly from a read error. The chain combines TRBV3-1 (or the pseudogene TRBV3-2) with TRBJ2-5; 12 bases match TRBD1. From germline, CDR1 is LGHDT and CDR2 YNNKEL (reference sequence). The CDR3 has 15 residues. DNA for the CDR3: TGTGCCAGCAGCCAATGGGACAGGGGGCAAGGGACCCAGTACTTC. It translates to CASSQWDRGQGTQYF.

The chain couples TRBV27 to TRBJ1-5; D is possibly TRBD1 (5 bases). Trimming stripped 6 bases from V and 1 base from J, with 13 bases between. Germline V gene data show CDR1 as MNHEY and CDR2 as SMNVEV (reference sequence). The CDR3 length is 15 residues. CDR3 nucleotides: TGTGCCAGCAGACCATCAGCAGGGAGCAATCAGCCCCAGCATTTT. Its protein product is CASRPSAGSNQPQHF.

This rearrangement joins TRBV19 to TRBJ2-7; 10 positions match TRBD1. The CDR3 is made up of 16 amino acids. Germline V gene lookup returns CDR1 LNHDA and CDR2 SQIVND (reference sequence). The trim removed 6 bases at V and 1 base at J, leaving 9 bases unmatched. CDR3 coding DNA: TGTGCCAGTAGCTACAGCCCGGGACAGGGGTCCTACGAGCAGTACTTC. Amino acid sequence: CASSYSPGQGSYEQYF. The whole variable domain, filled in from reference TRBV19 and TRBJ2-7, reads DGGITQSPKYLFRKEGQNVTLSCEQNLNHDAMYWYRQDPGQGLRLIYYSQIVNDFQKGDIAEGYSVSREKKESFPLTVTSAQKNPTAFYLCASSYSPGQGSYEQYFGPGTRLTVT.

This clone is a singleton in its sample. Distinct nucleotide sequences in the sample also encode this CDR3. V and J are TRBV12-3 or TRBV12-4 and TRBJ1-4, with D unclear. CDR3 length: 11 amino acids. V was cut by 6 bases and J by 5 bases, with 4 bases left in between. The CDR3 nucleotides read TGTGCCAGCAGCTCCAATGAAAAACTGTTTTTT. Protein product: CASSSNEKLFF.

Remarks on this clone: A much larger clone lies a single base off, so this may be a read error. This sequence joins TRBV7-3 and TRBJ2-3; TRBD2 aligns across 7 bases. The CDR3 runs to 14 residues. Germline V lookup: CDR1 SGHTA, CDR2 FQGTGA. V lost 2 bases, J lost 2 bases, and 1 base stayed unmatched. As DNA, the CDR3 is TGTGCCAGCAGCTTACTAGCGGTCACAGATACGCAGTATTTT. This codes for CASSLLAVTDTQYF.